What follows are 10 T cell receptor beta chains derived from one specimen sequenced in a study of CD8 T cells in ankylosing spondylitis (dated by TCRdb to about 2017). Library preparation employed 5' RACE. These reads were obtained on an Illumina HiSeq 2500. The raw public data were reprocessed by TCRdb itself: fastp quality trimming at Q25, MiXCR clonotype calling, in-frame beta chains only. Rows with one shared CDR3 protein collapse into an entry with the most common genes and DNA. The sample includes approximately 42,000 distinct CDR3 sequences, with about 10% observed a single time. Just over 1.4% of the sample lies in the top ten. Sequencing was done on a sample of blood, either unsorted or a sorted T cell fraction (not recorded which). The source of these receptors is a male donor with ankylosing spondylitis or in good health (not recorded which).

This clonotype was observed a handful of times. The chain carries TRBV5-5 and TRBJ2-2; TRBD2 matches 8 bases. This CDR3 is built from 17 residues. After removal of 2 bases from V and 4 bases from J, the junction contained 10 bases not matched to a gene. Germline-derived CDR1 and CDR2 are SGHKS and YYEKEE (reference sequence). The CDR3 is CASSFGTGGLATGELFF. DNA of the CDR3: TGTGCCAGCAGCTTTGGAACGGGGGGGCTTGCCACCGGGGAGCTGTTTTTT.

V and J are TRBV20-1 and TRBJ2-7, with TRBD2 identical over 9 bases. CDR3 length equals 15 residues. The ends lost 0 bases at V and 1 base at J; junction bases unmatched: 4. CDR1 is DFQATT and CDR2 is SNEGSKA in the germline V gene (reference sequence). In DNA form, the CDR3 reads TGCAGTGCTAGAGAGCGAGCGGGGGGTTCCTACGAGCAGTACTTC. This codes for CSARERAGGSYEQYF.

This clonotype was seen many times. The V gene is TRBV10-3, the J gene TRBJ1-1, with 7 bases fitting TRBD1. V was pared by 6 bases and J by 7 bases, with 8 bases of the junction left unmatched. Germline V gene lookup returns CDR1 ENHRY and CDR2 SYGVKD. The CDR3 consists of 13 residues. Here the CDR3 reads CAISQDRRREAFF. In nucleotides, the CDR3 is TGTGCCATCAGCCAGGACAGGCGCCGTGAAGCTTTCTTT.

Ten or more counts support this clonotype. DNA for the CDR3: TGTGCCAGCAGTCCCGGACTAGCTCCCAATGAGCAGTTCTTC. This sequence encodes CASSPGLAPNEQFF. The chain is built from TRBV12-3 or TRBV12-4 and TRBJ2-1, with 8 bases fitting TRBD2. This CDR3 contains 14 residues. Unmatched junction bases numbered 6, after V lost 5 bases and J lost 6 bases.

This clonotype showed up many times. The chain joins TRBV5-1 to TRBJ2-1, with D tentatively TRBD1 (6 bases). CDR3 length equals 15 residues. Between the trimmed V and J ends, which lost 0 bases and 6 bases, there was a span of 13 bases. Germline CDR1 is SGHRS and CDR2 is YFSETQ. CDR3: CASSLGGQAANEQFF. CDR3 sequence (DNA): TGCGCCAGCAGCTTGGGGGGACAAGCGGCCAATGAGCAGTTCTTC.

The chain uses TRBV18 and TRBJ1-2; TRBD1 is a possible D gene (5 bases). V was cut by 0 bases and J by 6 bases, with 8 bases left in between. Germline V gives CDR1 KGHSH, CDR2 LQKENI. The CDR3 runs 13 residues. DNA for the CDR3: TGTGCCAGCTCACCACCAGGGACGAATGGCTACACCTTC. Translated: CASSPPGTNGYTF.

This clonotype was counted between two and nine times. This chain's CDR3 is CASSSPQGAGNTIYF. The CDR3 DNA sequence: TGTGCCAGCAGTTCGCCCCAGGGGGCTGGAAACACCATATATTTT. This chain joins TRBV28 and TRBJ1-3; 7 bases are a match to TRBD1. The CDR3 is 15 residues long. V lost 4 bases, J lost 2 bases, and 5 bases stayed unmatched. Germline assignment: CDR1 MDHEN and CDR2 SYDVKM.

About this clonotype itself: A much larger clone differs from this one at a single base, so this may be a read error. The chain carries TRBV11-2 and TRBJ1-2; D is undetermined. Trimming removed 5 bases from V and 8 bases from J, with 18 bases in between. This CDR3 is built from 14 residues. Germline V CDR1 and CDR2: SGHAT, FQNNGV. The CDR3 DNA reads as TGTGCCAGCAGCGTAACATCGGGTTTGGGGGGCTACACCTTC. Its protein is CASSVTSGLGGYTF.

The chain carries TRBV5-1 and TRBJ2-2, with TRBD1 matching 7 bases. Trimming at V came to 3 bases and at J to 6 bases, leaving 8 bases not matched to a gene. The CDR3 is 15 residues long. CDR1 and CDR2 from the germline V gene are SGHRS and YFSETQ. In DNA form, the CDR3 reads TGCGCCAGCAGCTATACAGGGGAAATCGCCGGGGAGCTGTTTTTT. It is translated as CASSYTGEIAGELFF.

This sequence joins TRBV5-6 and TRBJ1-1, with no clear D. This CDR3 has 14 residues. Trimming took 3 bases from V and 1 from J, leaving 10 bases between them. Germline-derived CDR1 and CDR2 are SGHDT and YYEEEE. The CDR3 sequence is CASSSDFGNTEAFF. CDR3 bases: TGTGCCAGCAGCTCGGACTTCGGGAACACTGAAGCTTTCTTT.